One and the same sample provided the 32 T cell receptor beta chains below, sequenced in a study of cytomegalovirus exposure and HLA in healthy donors. The PCR made use of 60 Vbeta and 13 Jbeta primers. Using immunoSEQ multiplex PCR, the repertoire was profiled, and TCRdb retains in-frame clones only, with some absent. The table records some 150,000 clones, less than 85% of them present only once. Sequenced sample: PBMCs. These receptors all stem from a middle-aged man in good health and CMV-seronegative.

This clone was counted between two and nine times. The V and J genes are TRBV2 and TRBJ2-5, with D possibly being TRBD2 (6 bases). In germline, CDR1 is SNHLY, CDR2 FYNNEI. V was cut by 3 bases and J by 4 bases, with 9 bases left in between. The length of the CDR3 is 13 residues. The CDR3 sequence is CASSDGGGETQYF. The CDR3 DNA follows: TGTGCCAGCAGTGACGGGGGTGGAGAGACCCAGTACTTC.

This clone was detected only a few times. CDR3 DNA: TGCGCCAGCAGCCAGATGACAGGACGTGAGCAGTTCTTC. Its translation: CASSQMTGREQFF. The rearrangement joins TRBV4-3 to TRBJ2-1, with D tentatively TRBD1 (6 bases). The ends were cut back, 3 bases at V and 9 bases at J, with 12 bases in the middle. The CDR3 length is 13 residues. Germline CDR1 and CDR2: LGHNA and YSLEER.

V and J are TRBV30 and TRBJ2-7; D remains ambiguous. This CDR3 has 13 amino acids. The germline CDR1 and CDR2 sequences are GTSNPN and SVGIG (reference sequence). Trimming stripped 2 bases from V and 1 base from J, with 9 bases between. In DNA form, the CDR3 reads TGTGCCTGGAGTCGCGACATATCCTACGAGCAGTACTTC. This translates into CAWSRDISYEQYF.

The CDR3 DNA sequence: TGTGCCAGTAGTATGGGGGGAACGCACTATGCAACTAATGAAAAACTGTTTTTT. It translates to CASSMGGTHYATNEKLFF. The chain is built from TRBV19 and TRBJ1-4; possibly TRBD1 for D (5 bases). The CDR3 has 18 residues. Germline V gives CDR1 LNHDA, CDR2 SQIVND (reference sequence). The V gene lost 3 bases and the J gene lost 0 bases, with 17 bases spanning the gap. Full variable domain (remainder filled in from reference TRBV19 and TRBJ1-4): DGGITQSPKYLFRKEGQNVTLSCEQNLNHDAMYWYRQDPGQGLRLIYYSQIVNDFQKGDIAEGYSVSREKKESFPLTVTSAQKNPTAFYLCASSMGGTHYATNEKLFFGSGTQLSVL.

This chain connects TRBV27 to TRBJ1-1, with 8 positions matching TRBD1. J was trimmed by 4 bases and V by 8 bases; bases with no gene match: 6. From germline, CDR1 is MNHEY and CDR2 SMNVEV (reference sequence). The CDR3 covers 13 residues. CDR3 DNA: TGTGCCAGCCGGACAGGGTTAGGCACTGAAGCTTTCTTT. Translation gives CASRTGLGTEAFF.

This clone showed up just once. The chain carries TRBV27 and TRBJ2-7; TRBD1 might be the D (6 bases). V was pared by 5 bases and J by 6 bases, with 14 bases between. In germline, CDR1 is MNHEY, CDR2 SMNVEV (reference sequence). The CDR3 totals 13 residues. The CDR3 DNA sequence: TGTGCCAGCAGTCGGAGACAGGACTTCGAGCAGTACTTC. Protein: CASSRRQDFEQYF.

This clone was recorded only once. The V and J genes are TRBV6-1 and TRBJ2-4, with D maybe TRBD1 (6 bases). Germline CDR1 and CDR2: MNHNS and SASEGT. CDR3 length equals 15 residues. V was pared by 5 bases and J by 5 bases, with 16 bases between. The CDR3 nucleotides are TGTGCCAGCAGTCTTCTCCAGGGGAAGGAAAACATTCAGTACTTC. Translation gives CASSLLQGKENIQYF.

This chain links TRBV28 with TRBJ2-1, with a weak D call TRBD1 (5 bases). The CDR3 runs to 17 residues. The V end lost 5 bases, the J end lost 4 bases, and 21 bases lay between the germline ends. Germline V gene sequence: CDR1 MDHEN, CDR2 SYDVKM. CDR3 protein: CASSPPQGALLYNEQFF. DNA of the CDR3: TGTGCCAGCAGTCCCCCCCAGGGTGCGCTTCTATACAATGAGCAGTTCTTC.

This sequence joins TRBV28 and TRBJ2-5; weak D call: TRBD1 (7 bases). The CDR3 runs 16 residues. The V gene's germline CDR1 is MDHEN and CDR2 SYDVKM. V dropped 5 bases and J dropped 1 base, with 17 bases sitting between them. CDR3 protein: CASSGLRQGVQETQYF. The CDR3 region has the DNA TGTGCCAGCAGTGGACTAAGACAGGGAGTCCAAGAGACCCAGTACTTC. The entire variable domain, with the rest obtained from reference TRBV28 and TRBJ2-5, is as follows: DVKVTQSSRYLVKRTGEKVFLECVQDMDHENMFWYRQDPGLGLRLIYFSYDVKMKEKGDIPEGYSVSREKKERFSLILESASTNQTSMYLCASSGLRQGVQETQYFGPGTRLLVL.

This clone appeared once. The V and J genes are TRBV7-8 and TRBJ1-4; 8 positions agree with TRBD1. This CDR3 is built from 15 residues. V shed 4 bases and J 6 bases; nucleotides not matched to a gene: 7. The germline V gene has CDR1 SGHVS and CDR2 FQNEAQ. CDR3 sequence: CASSYSGTGDEKLFF. CDR3 DNA: TGTGCCAGCAGCTATTCCGGGACAGGAGATGAAAAACTGTTTTTT.

The rearrangement uses TRBV9 and TRBJ2-5, with D perhaps matching TRBD2 (6 bases). V was cut by 0 bases and J by 5 bases, with 11 bases left in between. The CDR3 length is 14 residues. The germline gives CDR1 SGDLS, CDR2 YYNGEE. CDR3 DNA: TGTGCCAGCAGCGTAGAGGAGGGTTGGGAGACCCAGTACTTC. This translates into CASSVEEGWETQYF.

The V call is TRBV10-3, the J call TRBJ2-1; D is perhaps TRBD2 (6 bases). The CDR3 is made up of 13 amino acids. V was shortened by 10 bases and J by 6 bases, with 16 bases between the two germline ends. Germline V gives CDR1 ENHRY, CDR2 SYGVKD. Here the CDR3 DNA reads TGTGCCAGTCGGGGACTTCAGCCCAATGAGCAGTTCTTC. It encodes CASRGLQPNEQFF.

The rearrangement joins TRBV27 to TRBJ2-7, with 10 bases aligning to TRBD2. With 5 bases clipped from V and 2 bases from J, the junction kept 6 bases outside the gene matches. CDR1 MNHEY and CDR2 SMNVEV come from the germline V gene (reference sequence). The CDR3 covers 15 residues. The CDR3 reads CASSLGLADTYEQYF. CDR3 sequence (DNA): TGTGCCAGCAGTCTTGGACTAGCGGACACCTACGAGCAGTACTTC.

The rearrangement joins TRBV5-6 to TRBJ2-3; perhaps TRBD2 as D (6 bases). Trimming stripped 4 bases from V and 3 bases from J, with 12 bases between. Germline CDR1 and CDR2: SGHDT and YYEEEE. The CDR3 totals 14 residues. The CDR3 DNA sequence: TGTGCCAGCAGCACGGGGACTTTAACAGATACGCAGTATTTT. Protein sequence: CASSTGTLTDTQYF.

The chain uses TRBV9 and TRBJ1-1, with D unclear. CDR1 is SGDLS and CDR2 is YYNGEE in the germline V gene. The V end lost 3 bases, the J end lost 4 bases, and 10 bases lay between the germline ends. The CDR3 sequence is 13 residues long. The CDR3 here is CASSAQLSTEAFF. The CDR3, as DNA: TGTGCCAGCAGCGCGCAACTTAGCACTGAAGCTTTCTTT.

This clone turned up a few times. CDR3 sequence (DNA): TGTGCCAGCAGCGGCAGGGGACGGGAGCAGTACTTC. It is translated as CASSGRGREQYF. J is TRBJ2-7 and V is TRBV5-6; the D gene is possibly TRBD1 (6 bases). This CDR3 is built from 12 residues. The V gene lost 4 bases and the J gene lost 7 bases, with 12 bases spanning the gap. CDR1 is SGHDT and CDR2 is YYEEEE in the germline V gene.

This clone has a handful of counts. The chain uses TRBV5-6 and TRBJ2-2; a possible D gene is TRBD1 (6 bases). The V and J ends lost 4 bases and 4 bases respectively, with 8 bases between them. The CDR3 is 13 amino acids. CDR1 and CDR2 from the germline V gene are SGHDT and YYEEEE. This chain's CDR3 is CASSGQITGELFF. The CDR3 DNA is TGTGCCAGCAGCGGACAGATCACCGGGGAGCTGTTTTTT. The entire variable domain, with the rest obtained from reference TRBV5-6 and TRBJ2-2, is as follows: DAGVTQSPTHLIKTRGQQVTLRCSPKSGHDTVSWYQQALGQGPQFIFQYYEEEERQRGNFPDRFSGHQFPNYSSELNVNALLLGDSALYLCASSGQITGELFFGEGSRLTVL.

The chain recombines TRBV28 with TRBJ1-4; 7 bases fit TRBD1. V was pared by 7 bases and J by 7 bases, with 6 bases of the junction left unmatched. The germline V gene encodes CDR1 MDHEN and CDR2 SYDVKM. The CDR3 spans 13 residues. The CDR3 spells CASNPGGLEKLFF. The CDR3 nucleotides read TGTGCCAGCAACCCAGGGGGTCTTGAAAAACTGTTTTTT.

The chain carries TRBV2 and TRBJ2-3; 10 nucleotides align to TRBD2. Germline trimming cut 5 bases from V and 4 bases from J; bases unmatched to any gene: 6. The germline gives CDR1 SNHLY, CDR2 FYNNEI. The CDR3 consists of 15 residues. The CDR3 DNA is TGTGCCAGCAGTAGCATCGGGACTAGCGCAGATACGCAGTATTTT. Its protein product is CASSSIGTSADTQYF.

The CDR3 reads CASSSGGGLNTEAFF. CDR3 coding DNA: TGCGCCAGCAGCTCCGGCGGGGGGCTGAACACTGAAGCTTTCTTT. V and J are TRBV5-1 and TRBJ1-1, with a weak D call TRBD1 (6 bases). CDR3 length equals 15 residues. Trimming took 3 bases from V and 0 from J, leaving 12 bases between them. Germline assignment: CDR1 SGHRS and CDR2 YFSETQ.

V is TRBV7-2 and J is TRBJ2-7; the match to TRBD2 covers 9 bases. CDR3 length equals 15 residues. CDR1 and CDR2 from the germline V gene are SGHTA and FQGNSA. The trim removed 5 bases at V and 3 bases at J, leaving 8 bases unmatched. CDR3 sequence (DNA): TGTGCCAGCAGCCCTATAGCGGGAGTCGACTACGAGCAGTACTTC. As protein: CASSPIAGVDYEQYF.

This clone was seen a few times. J is TRBJ1-2 and V is TRBV10-3; a weak D match, TRBD1 (5 bases). Trimming shortened V by 3 bases and J by 8 bases, and 16 bases separated the two germline ends. The CDR3 contains 14 residues. The germline gives CDR1 ENHRY, CDR2 SYGVKD. Here the CDR3 reads CAISDQEGSYGYTF. CDR3 nucleotides: TGTGCCATCAGTGATCAGGAGGGGTCGTACGGCTACACCTTC.

V usage is TRBV21-1 and J usage is TRBJ1-1; the table's D call of TRBD1 was not tested on the DNA. TRBV21-1 is classified as a pseudogene. This CDR3 is 17 amino acids long. The CDR3 loop reads CASSTLTGRIENTEAFF. CDR3 sequence (DNA): TGTGCCAGCAGCACCCTGACAGGCCGGATAGAGAACACTGAAGCTTTCTTT.

The V call is TRBV19, the J call TRBJ2-1; 7 bases agree with TRBD1. J lost 6 bases, V lost 5 bases, and 4 bases had no gene match. CDR3 length: 13 residues. Germline V gives CDR1 LNHDA, CDR2 SQIVND (reference sequence). The CDR3 DNA sequence: TGTGCCAGTAGTCCGGGACAGTCCAATGAGCAGTTCTTC. The encoded protein is CASSPGQSNEQFF.

The rearrangement uses TRBV16 and TRBJ2-1, with D unclear. The germline gives CDR1 KGHSY, CDR2 FQNENV. This CDR3 region has 14 residues. The germline V and J ends were trimmed by 1 base and 9 bases, with 13 bases remaining between them. CDR3 sequence reads: CASSQYGRLAEQFF. CDR3 bases: TGTGCCAGCAGCCAATATGGCAGATTAGCTGAGCAGTTCTTC.

The genes are TRBV10-3 and TRBJ2-7; D might be TRBD2 (7 bases). From germline, CDR1 is ENHRY and CDR2 SYGVKD. CDR3 length: 13 amino acids. V was pared by 4 bases and J by 2 bases, with 9 bases between. CDR3 bases: TGTGCCATCAGTGGGGGGGGCACCTACGAGCAGTACTTC. Its translation: CAISGGGTYEQYF.

This chain uses TRBV7-3 with TRBJ2-7; weak D call: TRBD2 (7 bases). The V end was cut by 2 bases, the J end by 3 bases, with 14 bases between. Germline V lookup: CDR1 SGHTA, CDR2 FQGTGA. This CDR3 has 15 residues. In DNA, the CDR3 is TGTGCCAGCAGCTTACGAGCGGGACACCTCTACGAGCAGTACTTC. Amino acid sequence: CASSLRAGHLYEQYF. Using reference TRBV7-3 and TRBJ2-7 for the parts outside the CDR3, the full variable domain is GAGVSQTPSNKVTEKGKYVELRCDPISGHTALYWYRQSLGQGPEFLIYFQGTGAADDSGLPNDRFFAVRPEGSVSTLKIQRTERGDSAVYLCASSLRAGHLYEQYFGPGTRLTVT.

V and J are TRBV19 and TRBJ2-1, with D tentatively TRBD2 (5 bases). The CDR3 contains 17 residues. Germline loops: CDR1 LNHDA, CDR2 SQIVND (reference sequence). V was trimmed by 1 base and J by 0 bases, leaving 13 bases between them. The CDR3 sequence is CASSIVQRGSSYNEQFF. CDR3 nucleotide sequence: TGTGCCAGTAGTATAGTCCAAAGAGGGAGCTCCTACAATGAGCAGTTCTTC.

Worth noting for this clone: Other nucleotide sequences from this sample produce the same CDR3. The genes are TRBV4-1 and TRBJ2-1; 9 nucleotides agree with TRBD1. The V gene's germline CDR1 is MGHRA and CDR2 YSYEKL. CDR3 length: 13 amino acids. J was trimmed by 8 bases and V by 2 bases; bases with no gene match: 1. CDR3 in amino acids: CASSQRQGDEQFF. CDR3 DNA: TGCGCCAGCAGCCAAAGACAGGGGGATGAGCAGTTCTTC.

This chain connects TRBV5-6 to TRBJ2-7; 7 positions agree with TRBD1. J lost 2 bases, V lost 3 bases, and 5 bases had no gene match. The germline V gene encodes CDR1 SGHDT and CDR2 YYEEEE. The CDR3 spans 14 residues. CDR3 sequence: CASSWDSRAYEQYF. Here the CDR3 DNA reads TGTGCCAGCAGCTGGGACAGCCGAGCCTACGAGCAGTACTTC.

The J gene is TRBJ2-1, the V gene TRBV10-2, with 9 bases aligning to TRBD2. This CDR3 is built from 13 residues. Germline CDR1 is WSHSY and CDR2 is SAAADI. The J segment lost 6 bases and the V segment lost 6 bases, leaving 3 bases of the junction unmatched. This CDR3 is CASRPSGVNEQFF. The CDR3 coding sequence is TGCGCCAGCAGACCTAGCGGGGTCAATGAGCAGTTCTTC.

This rearrangement joins TRBV6-7 to TRBJ1-2; no clear D gene. TRBV6-7 has ORF status, its function being uncertain. CDR3 length: 11 amino acids. Trimming pared 10 bases from V and 7 bases from J, leaving 13 bases between. The CDR3 sequence is CATRRRGGYTF. The CDR3 DNA reads as TGTGCCACCCGGCGCCGAGGTGGCTACACCTTC.